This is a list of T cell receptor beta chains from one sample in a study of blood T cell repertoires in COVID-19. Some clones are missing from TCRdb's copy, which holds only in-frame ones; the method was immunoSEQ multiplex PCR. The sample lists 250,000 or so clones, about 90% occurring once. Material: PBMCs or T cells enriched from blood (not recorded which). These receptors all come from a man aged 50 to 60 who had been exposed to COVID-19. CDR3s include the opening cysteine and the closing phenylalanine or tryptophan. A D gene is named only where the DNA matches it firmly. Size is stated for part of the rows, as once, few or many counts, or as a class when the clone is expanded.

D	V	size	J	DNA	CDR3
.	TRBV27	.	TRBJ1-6	TGTGCCAGCAGTTTAATCGGGTCAGGGGAAGACATCTATAATTCACCCCTCCACTTT	CASSLIGSGEDIYNSPLHF
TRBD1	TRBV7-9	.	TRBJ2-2	TGTGCCAGCAGCTTGGACAGGATCCTTAACACCGGGGAGCTGTTTTTT	CASSLDRILNTGELFF
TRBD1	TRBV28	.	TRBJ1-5	TGTGCCAGTCATGGGGCAGGGGGAACTCAGCCCCAGCATTTT	CASHGAGGTQPQHF
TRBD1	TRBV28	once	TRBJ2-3	TGTGCCAGCAGTTCACCGGGACAGGTCACAGATACGCAGTATTTT	CASSSPGQVTDTQYF
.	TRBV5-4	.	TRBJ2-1	TGTGCCAGCAGCCCGCCAGGATACAATGAGCAGTTCTTC	CASSPPGYNEQFF
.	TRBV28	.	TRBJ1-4	TGTGCCAGTTTGGAGACGAGGGATGAAAAACTGTTTTTT	CASLETRDEKLFF
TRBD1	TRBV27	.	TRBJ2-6	TGTGCCAGCAGCAAAGGGACAGGGAGGGCTGGGGCCAACGTCCTGACTTTC	CASSKGTGRAGANVLTF
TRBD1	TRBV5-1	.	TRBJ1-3	TGCGCCAGCAGCCTGGGACAGACCGGAAACACCATATATTTT	CASSLGQTGNTIYF
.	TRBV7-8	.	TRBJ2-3	TGTGCCAGCAGCCCAGGGGCCCACACAGATACGCAGTATTTT	CASSPGAHTDTQYF
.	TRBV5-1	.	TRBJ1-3	TGCGCCAGCAGCTTGTTACAGGGAAACACCATATATTTT	CASSLLQGNTIYF
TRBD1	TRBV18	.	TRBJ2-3	TGTGCCAGCTCACAAATGCAGGGGGCTGGTACGGCAGATACGCAGTATTTT	CASSQMQGAGTADTQYF
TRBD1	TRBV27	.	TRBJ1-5	TGTGCCAGCGGAAAATCCGGGACAGGATTCAATCAGCCCCAGCATTTT	CASGKSGTGFNQPQHF
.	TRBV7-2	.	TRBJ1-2	TGTGCCAGCAGCTTAGTACACAGAGACACTAACTATGGCTACACCTTC	CASSLVHRDTNYGYTF
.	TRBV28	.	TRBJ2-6	TGTGCCACCTGGGACAATCGGTACTCTGGGGCCAACGTCCTGACTTTC	CATWDNRYSGANVLTF
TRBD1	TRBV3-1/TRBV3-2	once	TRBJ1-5	TGTGCCAGCAGCCCGACCTCTTTGGTAGGGGGCGGTGTGCCCCAGCATTTT	CASSPTSLVGGGVPQHF
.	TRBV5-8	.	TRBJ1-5	TGTGCCAGCAGCCCCGTAGGACAGCCCGGCAATCAGCCCCAGCATTTT	CASSPVGQPGNQPQHF
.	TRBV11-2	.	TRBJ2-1	TGTGCCAGCAGCTTAGGGGGCTTGTACAATGAGCAGTTCTTC	CASSLGGLYNEQFF
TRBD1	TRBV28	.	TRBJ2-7	TGTGCCAGCAGTTCTCCCTACAGGGGGCATGACGAGCAGTACTTC	CASSSPYRGHDEQYF
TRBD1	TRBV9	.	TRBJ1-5	TGTGCCAGCAGCGCCTACGACAGGGAAGATCAGCCCCAGCATTTT	CASSAYDREDQPQHF
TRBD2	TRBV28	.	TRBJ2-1	TGTGCCAGCAGTTTAGTTCACATAGCGGGAGCCCTTGATGAGCAGTTCTTC	CASSLVHIAGALDEQFF
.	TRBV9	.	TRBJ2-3	TGTGCCAGCAGCGTGCGCGGTGGAGGCGGCACAGATACGCAGTATTTT	CASSVRGGGGTDTQYF
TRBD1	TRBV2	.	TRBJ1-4	TGTGCCAGCAGTAGATGGGACAGGGGGATCGAAAAACTGTTTTTT	CASSRWDRGIEKLFF
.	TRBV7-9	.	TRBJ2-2	TGTGCCAGCAGTTCCTTCGGGGGTAACACCGGGGAGCTGTTTTTT	CASSSFGGNTGELFF
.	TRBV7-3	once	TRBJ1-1	TGTGCCAGCAGCTTACTGGCAGGGAATACTGAAGCTTTCTTT	CASSLLAGNTEAFF
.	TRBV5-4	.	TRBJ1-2	TGTGCCAGCAGCTTTGGCCGAATCAGCTATGGCTACACCTTC	CASSFGRISYGYTF
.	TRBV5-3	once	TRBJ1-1	TGTGCCAGAAGCTGGATTCTCGAAGGGGATAAGAACACTGAAGCTTTCTTT	CARSWILEGDKNTEAFF
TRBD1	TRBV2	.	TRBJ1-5	TGTGCCAGCAGACGACAGGGCGAGGGTCAGCCCCAGCATTTT	CASRRQGEGQPQHF
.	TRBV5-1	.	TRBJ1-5	TGCGCCAGCAGCTGGGCCGGGGGGAGCAATCAGCCCCAGCATTTT	CASSWAGGSNQPQHF
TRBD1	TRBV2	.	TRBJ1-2	TGTGCCAGCAGTGAAAGGGCAGGGGGCATCTATGGCTACACCTTC	CASSERAGGIYGYTF
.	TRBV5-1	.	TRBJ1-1	TGCGCCAGCAGCTCAATCCAGCGGGGGTCGACTGAAGCTTTCTTT	CASSSIQRGSTEAFF
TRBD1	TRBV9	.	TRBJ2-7	TGTGCCAGCAGCCCCTCGGGACAGGGTAACTACGAGCAGTACTTC	CASSPSGQGNYEQYF
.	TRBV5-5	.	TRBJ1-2	TGTGCCAGCAGCCGGCAGGCCAGGGGCGGTAACTATGGCTACACCTTC	CASSRQARGGNYGYTF
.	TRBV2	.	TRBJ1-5	TGTGCCAGCAGTGAACCGCGGGGCATCAATCAGCCCCAGCATTTT	CASSEPRGINQPQHF